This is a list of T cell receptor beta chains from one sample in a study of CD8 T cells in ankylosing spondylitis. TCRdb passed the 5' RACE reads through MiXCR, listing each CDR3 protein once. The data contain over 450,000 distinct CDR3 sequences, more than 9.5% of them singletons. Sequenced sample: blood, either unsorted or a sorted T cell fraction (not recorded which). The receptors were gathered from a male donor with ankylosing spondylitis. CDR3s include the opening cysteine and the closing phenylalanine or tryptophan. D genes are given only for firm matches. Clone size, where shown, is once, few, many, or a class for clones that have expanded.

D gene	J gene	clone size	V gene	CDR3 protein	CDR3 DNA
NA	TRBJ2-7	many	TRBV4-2	CASSQGVGDEQYF	TGTGCCAGCAGCCAAGGCGTAGGGGACGAGCAGTACTTC
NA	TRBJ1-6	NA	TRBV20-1	CSAIGGYNSPLHF	TGCAGTGCTATTGGTGGCTATAATTCACCCCTCCACTTT
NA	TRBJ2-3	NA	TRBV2	CASRELGTDTQYF	TGTGCCAGCAGGGAACTCGGTACAGATACGCAGTATTTT
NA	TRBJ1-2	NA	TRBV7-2	CASSLEPRGLGYTF	TGTGCCAGCAGCTTAGAACCTCGGGGTCTCGGCTACACCTTC
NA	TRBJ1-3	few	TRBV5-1	CASSSGDGNTIYF	TGCGCCAGCAGCTCGGGGGATGGAAACACCATATATTTT
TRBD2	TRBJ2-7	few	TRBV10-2	CASRPPGLAGGVYEQYF	TGCGCCAGCAGACCCCCCGGACTAGCGGGAGGGGTCTACGAGCAGTACTTC
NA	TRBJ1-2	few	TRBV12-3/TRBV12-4	CASTPLRDGYTF	TGTGCCAGCACCCCCCTTAGGGATGGCTACACCTTC
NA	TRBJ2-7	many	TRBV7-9	CASSFDSNYEQYF	TGTGCCAGCAGCTTCGACAGTAACTACGAGCAGTACTTC
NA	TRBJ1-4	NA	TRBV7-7	CASSLAPAPNEKLFF	TGTGCCAGCAGCTTAGCCCCAGCCCCTAATGAAAAACTGTTTTTT
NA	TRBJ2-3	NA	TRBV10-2	CASMGGWEDTQYF	TGCGCCAGCATGGGGGGCTGGGAAGATACGCAGTATTTT
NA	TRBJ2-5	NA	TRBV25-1	CASSNRGPRETQYF	TGTGCCAGCAGTAACCGGGGCCCGAGAGAGACCCAGTACTTC
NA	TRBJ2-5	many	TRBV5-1	CASLTRAQLSPQETQYF	TGCGCCAGTCTTACCCGGGCCCAGCTGTCCCCCCAAGAGACCCAGTACTTC
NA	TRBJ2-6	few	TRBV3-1	CASSQAPSGANVLTF	TGTGCCAGCAGCCAAGCTCCCTCTGGGGCCAACGTCCTGACTTTC
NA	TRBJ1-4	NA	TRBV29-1	CSVNEPNEKLFF	TGCAGCGTGAATGAGCCAAATGAAAAACTGTTTTTT
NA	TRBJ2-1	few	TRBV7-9	CASSLALGDLNEQFF	TGTGCCAGCAGCTTAGCGCTTGGGGATCTCAATGAGCAGTTCTTC
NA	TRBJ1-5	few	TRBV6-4	CASSDSSNSNQPQHF	TGTGCCAGCAGTGACTCCTCCAATAGCAATCAGCCCCAGCATTTT
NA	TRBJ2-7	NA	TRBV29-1	CSVSSTVLYEQYF	TGCAGCGTCTCCTCGACAGTGTTGTACGAGCAGTACTTC
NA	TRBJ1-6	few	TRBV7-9	CASSPDGGRNSPLHF	TGTGCCAGCAGCCCGGATGGGGGGCGCAATTCACCCCTCCACTTT
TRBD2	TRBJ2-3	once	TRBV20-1	CSASVLASTDTQYF	TGCAGTGCTAGTGTACTAGCGAGCACAGATACGCAGTATTTT
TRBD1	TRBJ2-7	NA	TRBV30	CAWSVDRVTEQYF	TGTGCCTGGAGTGTTGACAGGGTGACCGAGCAGTACTTC
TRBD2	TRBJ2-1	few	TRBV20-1	CSARSVVRSGTRVLEQFF	TGCAGTGCTAGATCAGTGGTCAGATCCGGGACTAGGGTTTTGGAGCAGTTCTTC
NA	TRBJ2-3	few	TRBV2	CASERISTDTQYF	TGTGCCAGCGAGCGGATTAGCACAGATACGCAGTATTTT
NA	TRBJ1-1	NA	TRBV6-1	CASSEGVGRNTEAFF	TGTGCCAGCAGTGAAGGGGTTGGCCGGAACACTGAAGCTTTCTTT
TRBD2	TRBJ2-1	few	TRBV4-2	CASSPTGTSGYNEQFF	TGTGCCAGCAGCCCGACCGGGACTAGCGGTTACAATGAGCAGTTCTTC
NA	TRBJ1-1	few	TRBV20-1	CSALKTTEAFF	TGCAGTGCCCTCAAGACCACTGAAGCTTTCTTT
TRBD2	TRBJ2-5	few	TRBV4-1	CASSQPGLAAQETQYF	TGCGCCAGCAGCCAACCGGGACTAGCGGCTCAAGAGACCCAGTACTTC
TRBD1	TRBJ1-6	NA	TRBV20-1	CSGWTGENSPLHF	TGCAGTGGTTGGACAGGGGAAAATTCACCCCTCCACTTT
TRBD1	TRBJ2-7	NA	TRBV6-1	CASSERGTGLAYEQYF	TGTGCCAGCAGTGAACGCGGGACAGGATTAGCCTACGAGCAGTACTTC
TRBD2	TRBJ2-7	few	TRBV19	CASSPGLAGVDEQYF	TGTGCCAGTAGTCCGGGACTAGCGGGAGTAGACGAGCAGTACTTC
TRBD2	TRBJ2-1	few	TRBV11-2	CASSFPQAGGFRIFYNEQFF	TGTGCCAGCAGCTTCCCTCAGGCGGGAGGGTTTCGTATTTTCTACAATGAGCAGTTCTTC
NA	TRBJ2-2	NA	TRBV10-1	CASKVTVTGELFF	TGCGCCAGCAAGGTCACAGTCACCGGGGAGCTGTTTTTT
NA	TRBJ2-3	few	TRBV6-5	CASSYQPSTDTQYF	TGTGCCAGCAGTTACCAACCTAGCACAGATACGCAGTATTTT
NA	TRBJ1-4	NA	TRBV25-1	CASSRDNNEKLFF	TGTGCCAGCAGTCGGGATAATAATGAAAAACTGTTTTTT
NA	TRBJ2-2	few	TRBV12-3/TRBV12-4	CASRLITGELFF	TGTGCCAGCAGGCTAATCACCGGGGAGCTGTTTTTT
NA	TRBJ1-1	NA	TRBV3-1	CASSQGMSLNTEAFF	TGTGCCAGCAGCCAAGGTATGAGTCTAAACACTGAAGCTTTCTTT
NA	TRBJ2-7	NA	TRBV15	CATSRSGLHEQYF	TGTGCCACCAGCAGATCAGGGCTCCACGAGCAGTACTTC
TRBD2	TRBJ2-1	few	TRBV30	CAWNSGGYNEQFF	TGTGCCTGGAATAGCGGGGGCTACAATGAGCAGTTCTTC
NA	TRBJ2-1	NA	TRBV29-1	CSAGLPSGEQFF	TGCAGCGCCGGACTTCCCTCTGGCGAGCAGTTCTTC
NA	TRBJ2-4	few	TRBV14	CASSQVPSGIQYF	TGTGCCAGCAGCCAAGTCCCAAGTGGCATTCAGTACTTC
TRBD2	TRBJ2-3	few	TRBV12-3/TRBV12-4	CASTPAGVITDTQYF	TGTGCCAGCACCCCGGCGGGAGTAATCACAGATACGCAGTATTTT
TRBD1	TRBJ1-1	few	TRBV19	CASSWTGSVNTEAFF	TGTGCCAGTAGTTGGACAGGGTCCGTGAACACTGAAGCTTTCTTT
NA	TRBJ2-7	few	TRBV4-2	CASSSSVSSYEQYF	TGTGCCAGCAGCTCTAGCGTAAGCTCCTACGAGCAGTACTTC
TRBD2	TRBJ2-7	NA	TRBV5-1	CASSLEASGHYEQYF	TGCGCCAGCAGCTTGGAGGCTAGCGGACACTACGAGCAGTACTTC
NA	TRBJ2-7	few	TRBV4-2	CASSQDRRERTYEQYF	TGTGCCAGCAGCCAAGATAGGCGGGAACGAACCTACGAGCAGTACTTC
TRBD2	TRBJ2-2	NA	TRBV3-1	CASSYLAGDFTGELFF	TGTGCCAGCAGCTATCTAGCGGGAGATTTCACCGGGGAGCTGTTTTTT
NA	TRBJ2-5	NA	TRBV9	CASRAPSEETQYF	TGTGCCAGCAGAGCTCCTAGCGAAGAGACCCAGTACTTC
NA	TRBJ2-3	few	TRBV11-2	CASSLTGRGQGTQYF	TGTGCCAGCAGCTTAACGGGCAGGGGTCAGGGTACGCAGTATTTT
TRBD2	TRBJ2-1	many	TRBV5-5	CASSSRTSGASSNEQFF	TGTGCCAGCAGCTCTAGGACTAGCGGGGCATCTAGTAATGAGCAGTTCTTC
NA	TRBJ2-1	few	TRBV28	CASKSVYNEQFF	TGTGCCAGCAAAAGCGTTTACAATGAGCAGTTCTTC
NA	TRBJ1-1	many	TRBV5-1	CASSLERGSRLKNTEAFF	TGCGCCAGCAGCTTGGAGCGGGGTTCAAGGCTCAAGAACACTGAAGCTTTCTTT